This T cell receptor (beta chain) appears in the sequencing data of a study of blood T cell repertoires in COVID-19. Study-wide background: T cells, B-cell-depleted T cells, or PBMCs provided the cDNA or gDNA that served as material.

Participant age was about 18 to 89 years, and participants resided in fewer than 25 US areas. The authors' processing: Reference gene primer amplification in the assay estimated nucleated cell counts. Assay: immunoSEQ multiplex PCR; the TCRdb copy retains only in-frame clones and omits some. D and trimming come from the DNA, and the V and J calls and clone size come from that table. The table shows 400,000 or so clones, with about 90% occurring only once. The ends were cut back, 2 bases at V and 6 bases at J, with 10 bases in the middle. Per the germline V gene, CDR1 is LNHNV and CDR2 is YYDKDF (reference sequence). This CDR3 is built from 13 residues.

Sequencing was performed on PBMCs or T cells enriched from blood (not recorded which). The chain employs TRBV15 and TRBJ1-1; D ambiguous. The TCR comes from a man between 18 and 35 years old who had recovered from COVID-19. The CDR3 reads CATSRRGIAEAFF. The CDR3 DNA reads as TGTGCCACCAGCAGAAGAGGGATCGCTGAAGCTTTCTTT. Full variable domain (missing parts from reference TRBV15 and TRBJ1-1): DAMVIQNPRYQVTQFGKPVTLSCSQTLNHNVMYWYQQKSSQAPKLLFHYYDKDFNNEADTPDNFQSRRPNTSFCFLDIRSPGLGDTAMYLCATSRRGIAEAFFGQGTRLTVV.